Detailed here is one T cell receptor (beta chain). Its antigen is currently unknown. Clones were read by immunoSEQ multiplex PCR, and TCRdb kept only the in-frame ones, dropping some. The sample includes 39,000 or so clones, around 90% seen only once; the top ten take about 4.5%. This entry comes from a study of resident and recirculating memory T cells in vitiligo. For the study at large: No cells were sorted; samples were homogenized just before genomic DNA extraction. Whole-study results and caveats: TCR sequences were not conserved across biopsy sites or patients.

Confetti depigmentation, marking active vitiligo, was absent in these patients. Anyone treated within the previous three months was excluded. V lost 5 bases and J 4 bases, leaving 3 bases between the germline ends. Per germline, CDR1 MNHNY and CDR2 SVGAGI (reference sequence). The CDR3 spans 11 residues. The receptor was derived from a male donor with vitiligo. Sequencing input: blood. This rearrangement joins TRBV6-6 to TRBJ1-5; D is unresolved. In nucleotides, the CDR3 is TGTGCCAGCAGTACAAATCAGCCCCAGCATTTT. Its translation is CASSTNQPQHF.